The T cell receptor (beta chain) under discussion was sequenced for a study of OX40 agonist ivuxolimab in advanced cancers. Whole-study context: Every 2 weeks, patients received ivuxolimab intravenously, dosed at 0.01 to 10 mg/kg. From roughly 20 to 90 years was the age range, with a mean of around 57 years, and around 80% were male.

About this clone: The target antigen is unknown.

TCRdb's copy holds only in-frame clones and misses some; the assay was immunoSEQ multiplex PCR. Of approximately 130,000 clones listed, about 93% were seen once; the top ten hold roughly 1%. General study findings and limits: At 0.1 to 3.0 mg/kg, CD4+ and CD8+ blood T cells expanded clonally by week 6. Partial responders treated at 0.1-3.0 mg/kg exhibited clonal expansion among the lowest measured.

This clonotype was obtained from an adult with an advanced solid tumor such as melanoma, head and neck, liver or kidney cancer. Sequencing was performed on CD4+ or CD8+ T cells sorted from blood, taken in a trial of the OX40 agonist ivuxolimab.

The CDR3 bases are TGCAGCGTGTCCGGGACCCATGGCTACACCTTC. Encoded protein: CSVSGTHGYTF. The rearrangement joins TRBV29-1 to TRBJ1-2; possible D gene TRBD1, 5 bases. Trimming took off 6 bases at V and 6 bases at J, with 11 bases between the two ends. Germline assignment: CDR1 SQVTM and CDR2 ANQGSEA. This CDR3 comprises 11 residues.